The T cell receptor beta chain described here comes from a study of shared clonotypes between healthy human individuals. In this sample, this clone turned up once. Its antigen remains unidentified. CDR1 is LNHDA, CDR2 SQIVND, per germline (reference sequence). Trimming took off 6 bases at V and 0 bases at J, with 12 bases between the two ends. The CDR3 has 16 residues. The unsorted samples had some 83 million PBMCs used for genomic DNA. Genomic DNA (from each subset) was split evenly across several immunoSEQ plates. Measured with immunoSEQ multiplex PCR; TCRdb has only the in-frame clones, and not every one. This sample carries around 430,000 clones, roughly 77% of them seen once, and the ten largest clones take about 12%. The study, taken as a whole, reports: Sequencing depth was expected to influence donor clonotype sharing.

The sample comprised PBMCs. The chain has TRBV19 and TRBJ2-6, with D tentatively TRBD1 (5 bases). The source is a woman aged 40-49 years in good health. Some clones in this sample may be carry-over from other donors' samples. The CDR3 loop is CASSRKQASGANVLTF. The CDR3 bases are TGTGCCAGTAGCCGAAAACAGGCCTCTGGGGCCAACGTCCTGACTTTC.